The 12 T cell receptor beta chains below were found in one sample sequenced in a study of T-cell memory formation after mild COVID-19 (dated by TCRdb to the early 2020s). Library preparation employed 5' RACE. The sequencer was an Illumina NovaSeq 6000. The public reads were reprocessed in TCRdb via fastp at Q25 and MiXCR, keeping in-frame beta chains. Under each unique CDR3 protein, matching rows form one entry showing the most common genes and DNA. The sample table lists about 420,000 distinct CDR3 sequences, 20% to 30% of them with a count of one. Of the sample, about an eighth is held by the ten largest clones. The sample comprised PBMCs or a T cell subset sorted from them (not recorded which). Receptor source: an adult woman who had mild COVID-19 (a few samples of this study predate the infection). The sample titles of this study are shuffled in the database, so cell type and time point are left out; the donor was told from shared clones.

The rearrangement uses TRBV6-5 and TRBJ2-7; 7 nucleotides agree with TRBD1. Germline CDR1 MNHEY, CDR2 SVGAGI. The CDR3 covers 15 residues. V lost 2 bases to trimming and J lost 0 bases; unmatched junction nucleotides: 4. The CDR3 loop is CASSYRGLYSYEQYF. The CDR3 DNA sequence: TGTGCCAGCAGTTACAGGGGGCTTTACTCCTACGAGCAGTACTTC.

The chain combines TRBV7-2 with TRBJ1-5, with D unclear. The length of the CDR3 is 14 residues. CDR1 and CDR2 from the germline V gene are SGHTA and FQGNSA. V dropped 4 bases and J dropped 2 bases, with 9 bases sitting between them. CDR3 region: CASSSSVGNQPQHF. DNA of the CDR3: TGTGCCAGCAGCTCGAGTGTTGGCAATCAGCCCCAGCATTTT.

The CDR3 sequence: CASSLLRVTGELFF. The CDR3 bases are TGCGCCAGCAGCTTGTTACGAGTCACCGGGGAGCTGTTTTTT. V gene TRBV5-1 combines with J gene TRBJ2-2; D is ambiguous. Germline CDR1 reads SGHRS; CDR2 reads YFSETQ. The CDR3 is made up of 14 amino acids. Trimming took 1 base from V and 4 from J, leaving 8 bases between them.

V usage is TRBV18 and J usage is TRBJ2-3; tentatively, D is TRBD2 (6 bases). V was cut by 6 bases and J by 0 bases, with 16 bases left in between. CDR1 KGHSH and CDR2 LQKENI come from the germline V gene. The CDR3 is 16 amino acids. The CDR3: CASSRAPGVSTDTQYF. CDR3 coding DNA: TGTGCCAGCTCTCGCGCCCCGGGAGTTAGCACAGATACGCAGTATTTT.

This clonotype was counted ten times or more. This rearrangement joins TRBV27 to TRBJ2-1, with D uncertain. Trimming removed 5 bases from V and 2 bases from J, with 13 bases in between. The CDR3 totals 15 residues. Germline V CDR1 and CDR2: MNHEY, SMNVEV (reference sequence). CDR3 sequence (DNA): TGTGCCAGCAGTCCCGGCGGTAGGCCCTACAATGAGCAGTTCTTC. Its protein product is CASSPGGRPYNEQFF.

This clonotype was found a few times. This rearrangement joins TRBV24-1 to TRBJ2-1, with 7 bases aligning to TRBD2. Germline lookup yields CDR1 KGHDR and CDR2 SFDVKD. The CDR3 runs 16 residues. The V segment lost 4 bases and the J segment 4 bases; nucleotides outside the gene matches: 9. The CDR3 sequence is CATSEGKASGYNEQFF. CDR3 coding DNA: TGTGCCACCAGTGAGGGGAAGGCTAGCGGTTACAATGAGCAGTTCTTC.

The J gene is TRBJ1-5, the V gene TRBV12-3 or TRBV12-4; D is possibly TRBD1 (5 bases). The CDR3 is made up of 15 amino acids. Trimming pared 6 bases from V and 5 bases from J, leaving 17 bases between. The CDR3 DNA is TGTGCCAGCAGCTATGAGGCAGGGTTTCATCAGCCCCAGCATTTT. Translating it yields CASSYEAGFHQPQHF.

This chain uses TRBV7-9 with TRBJ1-1, with a weak D call TRBD1 (6 bases). Germline V gene data show CDR1 as SEHNR and CDR2 as FQNEAQ (reference sequence). The CDR3 has 16 residues. Trimming removed 5 bases from V and 6 bases from J, with 22 bases in between. The CDR3: CASSLKQGPVSPEAFF. In nucleotides, the CDR3 is TGTGCCAGCAGCCTAAAACAGGGTCCCGTCTCCCCTGAAGCTTTCTTT.

The gene calls are TRBV11-2 and TRBJ2-2; 7 nucleotides align to TRBD1. CDR3 length equals 16 residues. With V trimmed by 1 base and J by 6 bases, 8 bases remained unmatched. Germline-derived CDR1 and CDR2 are SGHAT and FQNNGV. CDR3 protein: CASSLAPGQTPGELFF. In DNA form, the CDR3 reads TGTGCCAGCAGCTTAGCCCCGGGACAGACCCCCGGGGAGCTGTTTTTT.

This clonotype was detected a few times. The junction and the germline gene differ at one end; a read error may be behind it. The chain combines TRBV3-1 with TRBJ1-2; D call uncertain. CDR3 size: 12 residues. CDR1 is LGHDT, CDR2 YNNKEL, per germline (reference sequence). CDR3 region: CASSQGRVHPFF. CDR3 DNA sequence: TGTGCCAGCAGCCAAGGACGGGTACACCCCTTCTTC.

This clonotype came up many times. The V call is TRBV5-1, the J call TRBJ1-1; 8 nucleotides match TRBD1. J gave up 5 bases and V 0 bases, and 6 bases lay outside the gene matches. The CDR3 is 15 amino acids. Germline V gene data show CDR1 as SGHRS and CDR2 as YFSETQ. CDR3 protein: CASSLAGTGGTEAFF. In DNA, the CDR3 is TGCGCCAGCAGCTTGGCCGGGACAGGCGGAACTGAAGCTTTCTTT.

The V and J genes are TRBV5-6 and TRBJ2-7; possible D gene TRBD2, 6 bases. Trimming left V 4 bases short and J 6 bases short, with 11 bases between. Germline-derived CDR1 and CDR2 are SGHDT and YYEEEE. This CDR3 is built from 12 residues. The chain's CDR3 is CASSTTSSEQYF. The CDR3 DNA is TGTGCCAGCAGCACGACTAGTAGCGAGCAGTACTTC.